Below are 15 T cell receptor beta chains sequenced from a single sample in a study of identical twins. TCRdb ran MiXCR on the 5' RACE reads and lists one entry per CDR3 protein. The sample has 280,000 or so distinct CDR3 sequences, less than 9% seen once. These data were also filed under a second study, of yellow fever vaccine responses in identical twins.

Source material: memory (CD45RO+) T cells sorted from blood. These receptors all come from a woman aged 18-29 years in good health.

In this sample, this clonotype turned up a few times. This sequence joins TRBV28 and TRBJ2-7, with 7 bases fitting TRBD1. Per germline, CDR1 MDHEN and CDR2 SYDVKM. The CDR3 totals 15 residues. Trimming took 6 bases from V and 3 from J; bases not matched to a gene: 11. CDR3 sequence: CASSRTTGAIYEQYF. The CDR3 DNA reads as TGTGCCAGCAGCAGAACCACAGGGGCCATCTACGAGCAGTACTTC.

The V call is TRBV11-3, the J call TRBJ1-1; D might be TRBD1 (5 bases). The CDR3 covers 16 residues. Trimming left V 3 bases short and J 3 bases short, with 17 bases between. Per germline, CDR1 SGHNT and CDR2 YENEEA. The DNA of the CDR3 is TGTGCCAGCAGCTTTCTCTCGCTGCGAGGGGACACTGAAGCTTTCTTT. Its translation is CASSFLSLRGDTEAFF.

The rearrangement uses TRBV20-1 and TRBJ2-5; TRBD2 aligns across 16 bases. The junction had 10 bases not matched to a gene; V was cut back by 4 bases and J by 2 bases. CDR3 length equals 18 residues. The germline CDR1 and CDR2 sequences are DFQATT and SNEGSKA (reference sequence). CDR3 DNA sequence: TGCAGTGCTAACATACCGGGACTAGCGGGAGGGCCTCAAGAGACCCAGTACTTC. It yields the protein CSANIPGLAGGPQETQYF.

The rearrangement joins TRBV7-3 to TRBJ2-7; 7 nucleotides line up with TRBD2. Trimming cost V 3 bases and J 5 bases; bases outside gene matches: 7. The CDR3 consists of 14 residues. In germline, CDR1 is SGHTA, CDR2 FQGTGA. CDR3 DNA: TGTGCCAGCAGCTTGGGGGGGGATGGGAACGAGCAGTACTTC. Its protein is CASSLGGDGNEQYF.

This clonotype has at least ten counts. The V call is TRBV20-1, the J call TRBJ2-7; 7 bases line up with TRBD2. The CDR3 extends over 12 amino acids. Losses at the gene ends were 0 bases for V and 6 bases for J; bases not matched to a gene: 2. CDR1 is DFQATT, CDR2 SNEGSKA, per germline (reference sequence). DNA for the CDR3: TGCAGTGCTAGAGAGACTAGCAGCGAGCAGTACGTC. Protein product: CSARETSSEQYV.

This clonotype was seen ten or more times. This chain links TRBV5-1 with TRBJ1-2, with 7 bases aligning to TRBD1. CDR3 length equals 18 residues. Germline CDR1 reads SGHRS; CDR2 reads YFSETQ. The J segment lost 0 bases and the V segment lost 4 bases, leaving 15 bases of the junction unmatched. The DNA for the CDR3 is TGCGCCAGCAGCACCGAAGTACAGGGGCAAACGACTAACTATGGCTACACCTTC. Protein sequence: CASSTEVQGQTTNYGYTF.

Many counts were recorded for this clonotype. The chain carries TRBV28 and TRBJ2-2; D remains ambiguous. V lost 1 base and J 6 bases, leaving 9 bases between the germline ends. From germline, CDR1 is MDHEN and CDR2 SYDVKM. CDR3 length: 14 amino acids. CDR3 in amino acids: CASSLSPSPGELFF. The CDR3 DNA is TGTGCCAGCAGTTTATCCCCCTCTCCCGGGGAGCTGTTTTTT.

This clonotype showed up many times. The chain joins TRBV28 to TRBJ2-1; TRBD2 agrees at 14 bases. J was trimmed by 8 bases and V by 6 bases; bases with no gene match: 6. CDR1 is MDHEN, CDR2 SYDVKM, per germline. This CDR3 contains 15 residues. CDR3 loop: CASRRTSGGFDEQFF. The DNA of the CDR3 is TGTGCCAGCAGACGGACTAGCGGGGGGTTCGATGAGCAGTTCTTC.

The CDR3 region is CSAPSGTLDYNEQFF. As DNA, the CDR3 is TGCAGTGCCCCATCCGGGACATTAGACTACAATGAGCAGTTCTTC. This rearrangement joins TRBV20-1 to TRBJ2-1, with D possibly matching TRBD1 (6 bases). The CDR3 consists of 15 residues. CDR1 is DFQATT and CDR2 is SNEGSKA in the germline V gene (reference sequence). The germline V and J ends were trimmed by 6 bases and 3 bases, with 18 bases remaining between them.

The rearrangement uses TRBV6-5 and TRBJ2-3; perhaps TRBD1 as D (5 bases). Per germline, CDR1 MNHEY and CDR2 SVGAGI. The V end was cut by 4 bases, the J end by 1 base, with 15 bases between. This CDR3 is 16 amino acids long. The CDR3 sequence is CASSFTSGWGTDTQYF. The DNA for the CDR3 is TGTGCCAGCAGTTTCACCTCAGGGTGGGGCACAGATACGCAGTATTTT.

A word on this clonotype: This may come from a read error, since a much larger clone is one base off. The V and J genes are TRBV27 and TRBJ2-7; TRBD1 matches at 11 bases. This CDR3 comprises 13 residues. Germline V gene sequence: CDR1 MNHEY, CDR2 SMNVEV (reference sequence). The V and J ends lost 11 bases and 2 bases, in that order; junction bases with no gene match: 5. Here the CDR3 reads CAGGGQGAYEQYF. The CDR3 DNA reads TGTGCCGGCGGGGGACAGGGGGCCTACGAGCAGTACTTC.

In DNA, the CDR3 is TGCAGTGCTAGCCGCCCATGGGGTGAGCAGTTCTTC. This sequence encodes CSASRPWGEQFF. The chain is built from TRBV20-1 and TRBJ2-1; D remains ambiguous. Germline-derived CDR1 and CDR2 are DFQATT and SNEGSKA (reference sequence). This CDR3 region has 12 residues. The V end lost 3 bases, the J end lost 9 bases, and 12 bases lay between the germline ends.

The rearrangement links TRBV7-2 to TRBJ1-2, with no clear D. V was cut by 0 bases and J by 7 bases, with 9 bases left in between. This CDR3 comprises 13 residues. Per the germline V gene, CDR1 is SGHTA and CDR2 is FQGNSA. The DNA for the CDR3 is TGTGCCAGCAGCTTAGCTGTAGATCGTGGCTACACCTTC. Residues: CASSLAVDRGYTF.

The chain recombines TRBV27 with TRBJ2-3; D not resolved. The ends were cut back, 7 bases at V and 6 bases at J, with 20 bases in the middle. There are 15 residues in the CDR3. Per germline, CDR1 MNHEY and CDR2 SMNVEV (reference sequence). The chain's CDR3 is CASTSKKGYSDTQYF. DNA of the CDR3: TGTGCCAGCACCTCTAAAAAAGGATATTCGGATACGCAGTATTTT.

The rearrangement links TRBV7-9 to TRBJ2-2; D is perhaps TRBD2 (6 bases). The CDR3 extends over 17 amino acids. The V end was cut by 4 bases, the J end by 3 bases, with 18 bases between. Germline lookup yields CDR1 SEHNR and CDR2 FQNEAQ (reference sequence). CDR3 sequence (DNA): TGTGCCAGCAGCTCGAGGCAGAGGGGCGGGGACACCGGGGAGCTGTTTTTT. This codes for CASSSRQRGGDTGELFF.